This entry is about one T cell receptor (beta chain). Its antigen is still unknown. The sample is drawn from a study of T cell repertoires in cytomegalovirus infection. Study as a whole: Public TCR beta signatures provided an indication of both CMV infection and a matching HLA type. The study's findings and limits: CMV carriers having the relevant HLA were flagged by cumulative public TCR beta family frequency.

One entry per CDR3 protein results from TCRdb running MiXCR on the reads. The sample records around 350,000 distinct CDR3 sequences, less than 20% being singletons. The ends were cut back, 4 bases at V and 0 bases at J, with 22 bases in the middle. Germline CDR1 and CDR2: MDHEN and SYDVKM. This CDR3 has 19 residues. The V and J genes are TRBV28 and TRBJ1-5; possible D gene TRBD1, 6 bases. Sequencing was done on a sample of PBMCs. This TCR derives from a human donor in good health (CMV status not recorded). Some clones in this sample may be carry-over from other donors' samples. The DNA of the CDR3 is TGTGCCAGCAGTTCCTCCGCCCCACACAGGGCATATAGCAATCAGCCCCAGCATTTT. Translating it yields CASSSSAPHRAYSNQPQHF.